This T cell receptor beta chain is drawn from a study of OX40 agonist ivuxolimab in advanced cancers. As for the study more broadly: Ivuxolimab was a fully human IgG2 agonistic monoclonal antibody targeting the costimulatory receptor OX40 (CD134). Intravenous ivuxolimab was administered to patients every 2 weeks at six dose levels: 0.01, 0.1, 0.3, 1.5, 3 and 10 mg/kg. Of the roughly 51 patients in dose escalation, 19 had hepatocellular carcinoma, around 15 had melanoma, 9 had renal cell carcinoma and 9 had head and neck cancer. The dose-escalation cohort was about 86% male with a mean age of 60 years, ranging from about 23 to 85. Patients were allowed to have had prior anti-PD-1, anti-PD-L1 or anti-CTLA-4 therapy, and around 40% of the dose-escalation patients had previously received checkpoint inhibitors. Partial responses occurred in three dose-escalation patients, of whom one had hepatocellular carcinoma and two had cutaneous melanoma. The point of sequencing TCRbeta in the periphery was to test whether ivuxolimab changed TCR sequence diversity and drove clonal T-cell expansion. The paper reports the monotherapy dose-escalation portion (N ≈ 50 patients) of the phase I ivuxolimab trial. Here is what the overall study found, with its caveats: In partial responders in the 0.1-3.0 mg/kg groups, normalized peripheral clonal expansion was found to be among the lowest, especially among CD8+ T cells. Antigen specificity was not determined for the clonally expanded peripheral T cells. At doses of 0.1 to 3.0 mg/kg, clonal expansion of both CD4+ and CD8+ T cells in blood was seen between baseline and week 6. Low levels of normalized T-cell clonal expansion were also seen in some patients who did not respond. On average, CD8+ T cells showed more expanded clones than CD4+ T cells after ivuxolimab.

For sequencing of the TCRbeta CDR3 region, genomic DNA was extracted from the sorted cells. The immunoSEQ Assay was used to sequence the TCRbeta CDR3 regions. Held by TCRdb, this immuneACCESS table contains in-frame sequences only and omits some clones. Under half of the omission traces to an unresolved V gene where checked; the cause of the rest is unknown. The sample table records around 80,000 clones; roughly 87% of these occur just once. Together, the top ten hold about 3% of the sample. The trial excluded patients who had a history of autoimmune disease or were on systemic immunosuppression. Peripheral blood for TCR sequencing was collected from all dose cohorts at baseline, on cycle 4 day 1, and on cycle 7 day 1. Samples were obtained from an open-label, multicenter, first-in-human phase I dose-escalation trial of ivuxolimab. Adults with locally advanced or metastatic melanoma, renal cell, hepatocellular, or head and neck squamous cell carcinoma were enrolled in the trial. Before TCR sequencing, CD4+ T cells and CD8+ T cells were sorted from peripheral blood as separate populations.

Worth noting for this clone: This clone's antigen is unknown. No much larger clone exists at a distance of one base, and base qualities are not known.

The receptor's source is an adult with an advanced solid tumor such as melanoma, head and neck, liver or kidney cancer. The sample was CD4+ or CD8+ T cells sorted from blood, taken in a trial of the OX40 agonist ivuxolimab.

For the CDR3, the sequence is CASSLGDRGLGQPQHF. In nucleotide form, the sequence is TGTGCCAGCAGCTTAGGCGACAGGGGGCTAGGACAGCCCCAGCATTTT. Recombination connected TRBV11-3 to TRBJ1-5, and TRBD1 aligns with 10 junction nucleotides. Trimming accounts for 1 base at V and 7 bases at J, while the number of junction bases matched to no gene is 7. In the germline V gene, CDR1 corresponds to SGHNT and CDR2 to YENEEA. The CDR3 numbers 16 residues from cysteine through phenylalanine. Only the CDR3 part of the read is kept: 48 bases, read in frame from the first base.